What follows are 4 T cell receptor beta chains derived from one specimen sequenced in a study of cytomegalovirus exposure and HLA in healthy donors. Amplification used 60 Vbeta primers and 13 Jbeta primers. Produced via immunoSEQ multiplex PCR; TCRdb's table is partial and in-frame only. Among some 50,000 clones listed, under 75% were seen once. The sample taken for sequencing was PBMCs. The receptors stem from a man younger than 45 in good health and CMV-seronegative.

The CDR3 here is CASSLEGRPPNYGYTF. The CDR3 DNA is TGTGCCAGCAGCTTAGAGGGGCGCCCCCCTAACTATGGCTACACCTTC. The chain joins TRBV7-9 to TRBJ1-2, with D maybe TRBD1 (5 bases). V lost 1 base, J lost 0 bases, and 12 bases lay in between. The CDR3 length is 16 residues. Germline V CDR1 and CDR2: SEHNR, FQNEAQ (reference sequence).

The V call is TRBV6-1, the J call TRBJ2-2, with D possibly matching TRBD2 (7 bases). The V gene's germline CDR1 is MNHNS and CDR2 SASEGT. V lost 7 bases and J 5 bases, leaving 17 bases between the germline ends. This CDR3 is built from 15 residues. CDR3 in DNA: TGTGCCAGCACCAAACCGAGGGGGGGAACCGGGGAGCTGTTTTTT. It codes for CASTKPRGGTGELFF.

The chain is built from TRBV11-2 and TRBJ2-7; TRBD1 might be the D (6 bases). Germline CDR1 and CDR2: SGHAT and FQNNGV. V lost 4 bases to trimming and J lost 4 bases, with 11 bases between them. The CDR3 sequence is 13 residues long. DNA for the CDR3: TGTGCCAGCAGCTCCGGGACACATTACGAGCAGTACTTC. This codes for CASSSGTHYEQYF.

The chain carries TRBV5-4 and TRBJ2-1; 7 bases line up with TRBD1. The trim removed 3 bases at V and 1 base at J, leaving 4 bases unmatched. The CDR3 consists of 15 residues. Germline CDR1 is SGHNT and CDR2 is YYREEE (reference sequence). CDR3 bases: TGTGCCAGCAGCTCCGCAGGGGGTTCCTACAATGAGCAGTTCTTC. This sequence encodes CASSSAGGSYNEQFF.